This section outlines one T cell receptor (beta chain) sequence together with its context. Its specific antigen is unknown. No quality values exist for individual bases; no much larger clone is one base distant. The V end gives up 4 bases and the J end 8 bases, leaving 7 bases in the junction not matched to a gene. For CDR1 and CDR2, the germline V gene lists MNHEY and SVGAGI. Its CDR3 holds 15 amino acids, cysteine through phenylalanine. The CDR3 DNA has 45 bases and is translated from base 1. RNA from unsorted whole blood was extracted with TRIzol reagent, and germline DNA was obtained with the DNeasy Blood & Tissue kit. At the time of sampling, the patients had chronic HBV infection and had not received any treatment. Before surgery, about 4 milliliters of peripheral blood were collected into K2EDTA tubes. A constant-region primer and ProtoScript II reverse transcriptase were used to reverse-transcribe TCRbeta-specific cDNA from roughly 0.5 ug total RNA. TCRbeta libraries were built with three nested multiplex PCR rounds, a slightly modified ARM-PCR procedure. Each of the first two PCR rounds ran for approximately 9 cycles and used multiplex TRBV1-TRBV30 forward primers together with a Cbeta reverse primer. A final 25-cycle PCR with Deep VentR polymerase added sample barcodes and Illumina adapters. Amplicons of 200-500 bp were gel-purified with a QIAquick gel extraction kit before sequencing. An Illumina HiSeq 2500 was used to sequence the TCRbeta amplicons, generating 250-bp paired-end reads. On the study's bioinformatics: Quality trimming of reads was performed with Trimmomatic v0.33, and paired reads were merged with FLASH v1.2.11 so that full CDR3 sequences could be recovered. MiGEC v1.2.1b assigned V, D and J germline segments to the rearranged TCRbeta sequences. Clonotype statistics and Shannon-Wiener diversity indices were calculated with VDJtools v1.0.0. Except for diversity analysis, only each sample's 250 most abundant clonotypes were used in subsequent analyses to reduce sampling bias. The public reads were quality trimmed at Q25 with fastp and then assembled into clones with MiXCR by TCRdb, keeping productive beta chains. Identical CDR3 proteins give one entry, which carries the most common genes and DNA. V and J calls and clone size were set by TCRdb, not the authors. For this sample there are under 200,000 distinct CDR3 sequences; around 60% appear just once. The ten biggest clones cover 7% to 8.5% of the sample.

This specimen belongs to a study of tumor-infiltrating lymphocytes in primary liver carcinoma (dated by TCRdb to about 2017). Some background on the complete study: Between late 2015 and early 2016, roughly five patients in China with histopathologically diagnosed primary liver carcinoma had their tumors surgically resected. Of the five patients, three men and two women aged 30 to 69 years, four had hepatocellular carcinoma and one had combined HCC and intrahepatic cholangiocarcinoma. Tumors of the five patients were stage T1-T3 N0M0 with maximum diameters of roughly 4.2 to 11 cm. Samples yielded roughly 3.65 to 7.13 million productive TCRbeta reads; read depth did not differ significantly between tissue types. TCRbeta repertoire sequencing, expression microarrays and whole-exome sequencing were combined in the study across five regions of each liver tumor, with adjacent normal tissue and blood also included. A total of around 35 specimens from 5 patients went through TCRbeta repertoire sequencing, namely 25 tumor regions, 5 adjacent noncancerous liver tissues and 5 peripheral blood samples. Repertoires from technical replicates were highly reproducible, with mean shared-clone rates roughly 0.87 and correlation coefficients above 0.95.

Here is what the overall study found, with its caveats: A significantly larger repertoire fraction was made up by the top 250 clones in tumors than in blood (p = 0.039). Because the samples were bulk and unsorted, CD4+ and CD8+ T cell repertoires could not be compared. Repertoire overlap was found to be higher between tumor regions (mean roughly 36%) than between tumor-adjacent (around 17%) or tumor-blood (about 14%) pairs, consistent with antigen-driven expansion. With just a few patients in the study, the authors point out that the findings should be validated in a larger study. Because sequencing covered only the TCR beta chain and unpaired alpha chains were not captured, true repertoire diversity is likely underestimated.

The specimen was peripheral blood. Recombination connected TRBV6-5 to TRBJ1-6; a stretch of 8 junction bases matches TRBD1. The receptor's source is an older woman with primary liver carcinoma and hepatitis B virus infection. The DNA is TGTGCCAGCAGTTGGTCAGGGGGCTCAGATTCACCCCTCCACTTT. It translates to CASSWSGGSDSPLHF.